This is a list of T cell receptor beta chains from one sample in a study of T-cell memory formation after mild COVID-19. Each CDR3 protein gets one entry after TCRdb re-called the 5' RACE reads with MiXCR. The repertoire holds 350,000 to 450,000 distinct CDR3 sequences, with 20% as singletons. The sequenced material came from PBMCs or a T cell subset sorted from them (not recorded which). The origin of the receptors is an adult woman who had mild COVID-19 (a few samples of this study predate the infection). Cell type and time point are not known. The CDR3 runs from the conserved cysteine through the conserved F or W. The D gene is left open where the match is weak. Expanded clones get a size class; other rows say once, few or many, or leave the size out.

V	D	J	size	DNA	CDR3
TRBV25-1	-	TRBJ2-5	few	TGTGCCAGCACCCAGGGAGAGACCCAGTACTTC	CASTQGETQYF
TRBV7-9	TRBD1	TRBJ2-7	-	TGTGCCAGCAGCTTACGAGGGGGCTATCACGAGCAGTACTTC	CASSLRGGYHEQYF
TRBV20-1	TRBD1	TRBJ1-4	few	TGCAGTGCTAGAGACCCCACAGGGGGAGGTGAAAAACTGTTTTTT	CSARDPTGGGEKLFF
TRBV5-4	-	TRBJ2-5	-	TGTGCCAGCAGCCACCGGGACAACCAAGAGACCCAGTACTTC	CASSHRDNQETQYF
TRBV28	-	TRBJ2-7	-	TGTGCCAGCAGTTTGGACGGTCTCTACGAGCAGTACTTC	CASSLDGLYEQYF
TRBV12-3/TRBV12-4	TRBD1	TRBJ2-7	-	TGTGCCAGCAGTATGACAGGGCCTACCTACGAGCAGTACTTC	CASSMTGPTYEQYF
TRBV24-1	-	TRBJ1-5	-	TGTGCCACCAGTGGGCTGTCTGAGGATCAGCCCCAGCATTTT	CATSGLSEDQPQHF
TRBV5-8	-	TRBJ1-1	-	TGTGCCAGCAGCTTGGAGGAGGGCCGGGACACTGAAGCTTTCTTT	CASSLEEGRDTEAFF
TRBV20-1	-	TRBJ2-1	many	TGCAGTGCTAGAGATCCCAGCGGAAGCTCCTACAATGAGCAGTTCTTC	CSARDPSGSSYNEQFF
TRBV7-9	TRBD2	TRBJ2-5	few	TGTGCCAGCAGCGCCACTAGCGGACAAGAGACCCAGTACTTC	CASSATSGQETQYF
TRBV19	-	TRBJ2-3	few	TGTGCCAGTACCCCCTCTGGCACAGATACGCAGTATTTT	CASTPSGTDTQYF
TRBV5-1	-	TRBJ1-2	-	TGCGCCAGCGGGTTTTCCTATGGCTACACCTTC	CASGFSYGYTF
TRBV20-1	-	TRBJ2-5	-	TGCAGTGCAACGGAGGGAGAGACCCAGTACTTC	CSATEGETQYF
TRBV11-2	TRBD2	TRBJ2-3	-	TGTGCCAGCAGCTTACTTAGCGGGAGAGGAACAGATACGCAGTATTTT	CASSLLSGRGTDTQYF
TRBV29-1	-	TRBJ1-1	few	TGCAGCGTTGGTGTCGTCGCGGCGAATGAAGCTTTCTTT	CSVGVVAANEAFF
TRBV7-9	-	TRBJ2-6	-	TGTGCCACGTCCTCAGGGGACCTCTCTGGGGCCAACGTCCTGACTTTC	CATSSGDLSGANVLTF
TRBV4-2	-	TRBJ2-7	-	TGTGCCAGCAGCCAAGATTTGGGGGACCTGACCTACGAGCAGTACTTC	CASSQDLGDLTYEQYF
TRBV27	TRBD2	TRBJ2-3	-	TGTGCCAGCAGTTTATTGACTAGCGGCACCTCCACAGATACGCAGTATTTT	CASSLLTSGTSTDTQYF
TRBV5-1	-	TRBJ2-2	-	TGCGCCAGCAGCGCCGGACGGGTAAACACCGGGGAGCTGTTTTTT	CASSAGRVNTGELFF
TRBV4-1	-	TRBJ1-4	-	TGCGCCAGCAGCTTTACCGGGACCGCGTACGAAAAACTGTTTTTT	CASSFTGTAYEKLFF
TRBV12-3/TRBV12-4	-	TRBJ2-3	many	TGTGCCAGCAGCTTGAGGGGGACAGATACGCAGTATTTT	CASSLRGTDTQYF
TRBV12-3/TRBV12-4	-	TRBJ2-3	few	TGTGCCAGCAGTTCCCCTCGTAGCGGCCGGGTGGATACGCAGTATTTT	CASSSPRSGRVDTQYF
TRBV20-1	TRBD1	TRBJ1-1	-	TGCAGTGCTAGACCACAGGGGGAAGCTGAAGCTTTCTTT	CSARPQGEAEAFF
TRBV11-2	-	TRBJ1-1	-	TGTGCCAGCAGCTTAATCGGGGGAACTTTCTTT	CASSLIGGTFF
TRBV20-1	TRBD1	TRBJ2-7	few	TGCAGTGCTTTCCCGGACAGGGGATCCTACGAGCAGTACTTC	CSAFPDRGSYEQYF
TRBV7-9	-	TRBJ2-2	-	TGTGCCAGCAGCTTAAAAACTTTTAACACCGGGGAGCTGTTTTTT	CASSLKTFNTGELFF
TRBV18	-	TRBJ2-5	-	TGTGCCAGCAGCCCGGCGGAGACCCAGTACTTC	CASSPAETQYF
TRBV5-1	TRBD1	TRBJ2-7	few	TGCGCCAGCAGCTTTATAGGGGGCACCTACGAGCAGTACTTC	CASSFIGGTYEQYF
TRBV12-3/TRBV12-4	-	TRBJ2-2	-	TGTGCCAGCAGTTTAGGGCGAACCGAGCCCCAGAACACCGGGGAGCTGTTTTTT	CASSLGRTEPQNTGELFF
TRBV5-1	-	TRBJ1-4	-	TGCGCCAGCAGCTTGAGGGCGTATAATGAAAAACTGTTTTTT	CASSLRAYNEKLFF
TRBV5-6	-	TRBJ1-2	few	TGTGCCAGCAGCTTAGGACCGAGTAACTATGGCTACACCTTC	CASSLGPSNYGYTF
TRBV11-2	-	TRBJ2-5	-	TGTGCCAGCAGCTTAGAGTTTGGAGAGACCCAGTACTTC	CASSLEFGETQYF
TRBV3-1	-	TRBJ1-2	-	TGTGCCAGCAGCCAAAAGTCGGCCGGAAGCTACACCTTC	CASSQKSAGSYTF
TRBV5-5	-	TRBJ1-4	-	TGTGCCAGCCATGCACAGGGAAAAGTAAAACTGTTTTTT	CASHAQGKVKLFF
TRBV5-1	-	TRBJ2-5	many	TGCGCCAGCAGCTACGGATACAGCCAGGAGACCCAGTACTTC	CASSYGYSQETQYF
TRBV6-4	-	TRBJ1-2	-	TGTGCCAGCAGTGACGCCGGACACTATGGCTACACCTTC	CASSDAGHYGYTF
TRBV12-3/TRBV12-4	-	TRBJ2-1	many	TGTGCCAGCAGTTTAGCGGGGGAGAATGAGCAGTTCTTC	CASSLAGENEQFF
TRBV28	-	TRBJ2-1	few	TGTGCCAGCAGTCCGGGACAAAATCTCGATGAGCAGTTCTTC	CASSPGQNLDEQFF
TRBV20-1	TRBD2	TRBJ2-1	-	TGCAGTGCTTACTCTATAGCGGGAGTGATCTACAATGAGCAGTTCTTC	CSAYSIAGVIYNEQFF
TRBV6-2/TRBV6-3	-	TRBJ1-5	once	TGTGCCAGCAGTAGGGTGACGGAGCCCCAGCATTTT	CASSRVTEPQHF
TRBV24-1	-	TRBJ2-5	-	TGTGCCACCAGTGACCCAAGACAGCCGCAAGAGACCCAGTACTTC	CATSDPRQPQETQYF
TRBV25-1	-	TRBJ2-2	few	TGTGCCAGCAGCTTTAGTACAGTGAACACCGGGGAGCTGTTTTTT	CASSFSTVNTGELFF
TRBV6-5	TRBD2	TRBJ2-1	-	TGTGCCAGCAGTTACGGGATAGCGGGGGTCAATCTCTACAATGAGCAGTTCTTC	CASSYGIAGVNLYNEQFF
TRBV7-2	TRBD2	TRBJ2-5	-	TGTGCCAGCAGCTTAGTAGGCCTAGCGGGAGAGACCCAGTACTTC	CASSLVGLAGETQYF
TRBV5-1	TRBD1	TRBJ1-6	-	TGCGCCAGCAGCTGGGGGACAGATAATTCACCCCTCCACTTT	CASSWGTDNSPLHF
TRBV20-1	-	TRBJ2-7	-	TGCAGTGCTAGTTGGAGACTGCAGATAGACGAGCAGTACTTC	CSASWRLQIDEQYF
TRBV6-2/TRBV6-3	-	TRBJ1-5	few	TGTGCCAGCAGTAATGGACTGGTCCCGGGGAATCAGCCCCAGCATTTT	CASSNGLVPGNQPQHF
TRBV29-1	-	TRBJ1-2	few	TGCAGCGTTGAATTCGTATTTTGGCCAGCGAGGGACTATGGCTACACCTTC	CSVEFVFWPARDYGYTF